Presented here are 8 T cell receptor beta chains from one specimen sequenced in a study of cytomegalovirus exposure and HLA in healthy donors. The PCR was carried out with 60 Vbeta primers and 13 Jbeta primers. Profiling relied on immunoSEQ multiplex PCR, and the TCRdb table lists in-frame clones only, not all of them. The listing records 200,000 or so clones. The sequenced sample was PBMCs. Receptor source: a girl aged 2-10 years in good health and CMV-seropositive.

The chain links TRBV13 to TRBJ1-1; D gene uncertain. CDR3 size: 15 residues. Trimming removed 7 bases at V and 0 bases at J, with 15 bases between. Germline V CDR1 and CDR2: PRHDT, FYEKMQ (reference sequence). CDR3 residues: CASISPGVLNTEAFF. In nucleotides, the CDR3 is TGTGCCAGCATCTCTCCGGGAGTCCTGAACACTGAAGCTTTCTTT.

This chain joins TRBV4-1 and TRBJ2-2, with 9 bases fitting TRBD2. CDR3 length: 17 residues. J was trimmed by 3 bases and V by 4 bases; bases with no gene match: 9. Looked up from germline, CDR1 is MGHRA and CDR2 is YSYEKL. The CDR3 sequence is CASSLTGTSTDTGELFF. The CDR3 coding sequence is TGCGCCAGCAGCCTAACCGGGACTAGCACGGACACCGGGGAGCTGTTTTTT.

The chain joins TRBV11-2 to TRBJ1-1; D possibly corresponds to TRBD1 (5 bases). The CDR3 spans 14 residues. Germline CDR1 reads SGHAT; CDR2 reads FQNNGV. The germline V and J ends were trimmed by 2 bases and 4 bases, with 11 bases remaining between them. The CDR3 DNA is TGTGCCAGCAGCTTAATGGGGGGTGTCACTGAAGCTTTCTTT. Translating gives CASSLMGGVTEAFF.

This chain links TRBV19 with TRBJ1-2, with TRBD1 as a possible D gene (5 bases). Germline assignment: CDR1 LNHDA and CDR2 SQIVND (reference sequence). Trimming removed 3 bases at V and 4 bases at J, with 9 bases between. The CDR3 runs to 13 residues. CDR3 residues: CASSISRGYGYTF. The CDR3 DNA reads as TGTGCCAGTAGTATTTCTAGGGGCTATGGCTACACCTTC.

V usage is TRBV18 and J usage is TRBJ2-5, with TRBD2 matching 9 bases. Germline-derived CDR1 and CDR2 are KGHSH and LQKENI. The CDR3 length is 16 residues. The V gene end was trimmed by 0 bases and the J gene end by 4 bases; junction bases not matched to a gene: 6. CDR3 sequence reads: CASSPPGGRAGETQYF. Here the CDR3 DNA reads TGTGCCAGCTCACCACCCGGCGGGAGGGCCGGAGAGACCCAGTACTTC.

The chain is built from TRBV6-5 and TRBJ2-1, with D possibly TRBD2 on 6 matching bases. Germline values: CDR1 MNHEY, CDR2 SVGAGI. Trimming removed 5 bases from V and 9 bases from J, with 11 bases in between. CDR3 length: 12 residues. DNA of the CDR3: TGTGCCAGCAGTGCGTTGGGGGGTGAGCAGTTCTTC. This sequence encodes CASSALGGEQFF.

The chain is built from TRBV13 and TRBJ2-7; 8 bases are shared with TRBD2. Trimming took 8 bases from V and 3 from J; bases not matched to a gene: 9. This CDR3 spans 14 amino acids. Germline V gene lookup returns CDR1 PRHDT and CDR2 FYEKMQ (reference sequence). CDR3 sequence: CASRSRAGVYEQYF. CDR3 in DNA: TGTGCCAGCCGATCCCGAGCGGGAGTCTACGAGCAGTACTTC.

The chain has TRBV2 and TRBJ1-1, with D perhaps TRBD1 (5 bases). Trimming took 8 bases from V and 1 from J, leaving 14 bases between them. CDR1 and CDR2 from the germline V gene are SNHLY and FYNNEI. CDR3 size: 14 residues. The CDR3 coding sequence is TGTGCCAGCTGCAGGGCTTTCGGGAACACTGAAGCTTTCTTT. This encodes CASCRAFGNTEAFF.